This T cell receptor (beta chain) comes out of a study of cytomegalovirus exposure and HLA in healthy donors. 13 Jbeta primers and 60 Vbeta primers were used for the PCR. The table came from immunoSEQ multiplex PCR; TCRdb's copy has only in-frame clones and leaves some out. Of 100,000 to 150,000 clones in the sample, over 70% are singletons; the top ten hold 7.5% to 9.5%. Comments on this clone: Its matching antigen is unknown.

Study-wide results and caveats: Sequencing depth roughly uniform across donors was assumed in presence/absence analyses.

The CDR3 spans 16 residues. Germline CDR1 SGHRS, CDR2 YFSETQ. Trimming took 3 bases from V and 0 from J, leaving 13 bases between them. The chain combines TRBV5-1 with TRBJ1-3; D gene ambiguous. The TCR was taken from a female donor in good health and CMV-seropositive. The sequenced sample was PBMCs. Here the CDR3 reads CASSSAAALSGNTIYF. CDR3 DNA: TGCGCCAGCAGCTCCGCGGCAGCTCTCTCTGGAAACACCATATATTTT.